Sequencing of this TCR beta chain was carried out in a study of blood T cell repertoires in COVID-19. Across the study: Sites in the United States, Italy and Spain provided acute and convalescent COVID-19 samples. Sources were T cells, B-cell-depleted T cells, or PBMCs; the material itself was cDNA or gDNA.

Original handling: Reference gene primer amplification gave estimated nucleated cell counts. The table came from immunoSEQ multiplex PCR; TCRdb's copy has only in-frame clones and leaves some out. The DNA gave D and trimming, while V, J and clone size come from that table. The sample lists a few hundred thousand clones; over 70% were seen once. The clonotype comes from a woman in her 50s with acute or convalescent COVID-19. The sample was peripheral blood.

CDR3 bases: TGTGCCTGGAGTCCGGACAGATATAACACTGAAGCTTTCTTT. It is translated as CAWSPDRYNTEAFF. The chain links TRBV30 to TRBJ1-1, with a possible D match to TRBD1 (6 bases). CDR1 and CDR2 from the germline V gene are GTSNPN and SVGIG (reference sequence). The CDR3 is made up of 14 amino acids. V lost 2 bases and J 2 bases, leaving 12 bases between the germline ends.